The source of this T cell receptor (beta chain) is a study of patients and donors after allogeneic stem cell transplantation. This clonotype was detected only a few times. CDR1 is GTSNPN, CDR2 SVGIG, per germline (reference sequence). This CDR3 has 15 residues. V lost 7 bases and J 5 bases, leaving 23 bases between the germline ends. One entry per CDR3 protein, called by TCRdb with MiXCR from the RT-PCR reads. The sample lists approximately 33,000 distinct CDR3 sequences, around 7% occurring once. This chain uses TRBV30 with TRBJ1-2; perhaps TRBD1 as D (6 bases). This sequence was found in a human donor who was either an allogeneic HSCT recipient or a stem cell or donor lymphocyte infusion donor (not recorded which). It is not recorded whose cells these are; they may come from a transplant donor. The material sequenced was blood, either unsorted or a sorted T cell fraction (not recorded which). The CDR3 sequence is CASRSTGPRAYGYTF. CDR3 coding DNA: TGTGCCTCTCGGTCGACAGGCCCGAGGGCTTATGGCTACACCTTC.